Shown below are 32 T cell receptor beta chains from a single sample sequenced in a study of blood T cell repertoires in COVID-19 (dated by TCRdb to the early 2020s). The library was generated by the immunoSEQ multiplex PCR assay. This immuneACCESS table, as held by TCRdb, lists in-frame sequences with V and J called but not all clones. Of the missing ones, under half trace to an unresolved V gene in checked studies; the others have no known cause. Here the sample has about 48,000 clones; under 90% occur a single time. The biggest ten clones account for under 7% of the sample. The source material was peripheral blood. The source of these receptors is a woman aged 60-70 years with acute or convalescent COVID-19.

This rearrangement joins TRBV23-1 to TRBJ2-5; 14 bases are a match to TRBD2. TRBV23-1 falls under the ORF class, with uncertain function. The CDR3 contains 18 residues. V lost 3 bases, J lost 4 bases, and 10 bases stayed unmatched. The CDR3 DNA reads TGCGCCAGCAGTCACCCGACTAGCGGGGGGGCCGGGTTAGAGACCCAGTACTTC. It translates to CASSHPTSGGAGLETQYF.

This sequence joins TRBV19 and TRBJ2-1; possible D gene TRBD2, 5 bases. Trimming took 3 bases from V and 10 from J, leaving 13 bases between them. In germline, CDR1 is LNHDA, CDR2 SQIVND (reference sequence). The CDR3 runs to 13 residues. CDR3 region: CASSISSNREQFF. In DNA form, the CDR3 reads TGTGCCAGTAGTATTTCTAGCAATCGCGAGCAGTTCTTC.

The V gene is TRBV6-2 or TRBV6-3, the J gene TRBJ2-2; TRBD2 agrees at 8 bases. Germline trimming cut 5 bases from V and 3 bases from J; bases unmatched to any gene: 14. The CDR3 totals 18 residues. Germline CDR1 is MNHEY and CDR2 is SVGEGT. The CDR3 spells CASSPPLGSGRYTGELFF. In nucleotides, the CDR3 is TGTGCCAGCAGTCCCCCCCTGGGGAGCGGGAGATACACCGGGGAGCTGTTTTTT.

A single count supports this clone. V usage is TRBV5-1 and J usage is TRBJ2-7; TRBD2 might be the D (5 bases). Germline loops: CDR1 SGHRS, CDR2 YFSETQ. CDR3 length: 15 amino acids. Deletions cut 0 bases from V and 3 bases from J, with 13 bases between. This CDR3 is CASSLGASTLYEQYF. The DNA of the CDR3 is TGCGCCAGCAGCTTGGGGGCTAGCACCCTCTACGAGCAGTACTTC.

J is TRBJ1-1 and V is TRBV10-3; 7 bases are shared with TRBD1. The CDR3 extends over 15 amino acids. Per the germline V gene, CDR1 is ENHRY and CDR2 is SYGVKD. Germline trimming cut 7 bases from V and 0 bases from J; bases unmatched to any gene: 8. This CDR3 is CAITTGTALNTEAFF. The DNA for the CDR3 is TGTGCCATCACCACAGGGACAGCTTTGAACACTGAAGCTTTCTTT.

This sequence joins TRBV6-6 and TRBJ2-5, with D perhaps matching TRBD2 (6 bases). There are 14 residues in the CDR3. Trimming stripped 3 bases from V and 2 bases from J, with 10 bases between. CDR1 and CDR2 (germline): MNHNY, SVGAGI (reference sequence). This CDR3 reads CASSYGTGQETQYF. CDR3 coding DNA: TGTGCCAGCAGTTATGGGACTGGACAAGAGACCCAGTACTTC.

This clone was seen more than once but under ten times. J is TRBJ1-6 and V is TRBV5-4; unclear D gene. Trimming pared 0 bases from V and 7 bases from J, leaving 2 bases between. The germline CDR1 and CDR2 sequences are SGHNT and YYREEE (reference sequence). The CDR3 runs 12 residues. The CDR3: CASSLVNSPLHF. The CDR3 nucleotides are TGTGCCAGCAGCTTGGTAAATTCACCCCTCCACTTT.

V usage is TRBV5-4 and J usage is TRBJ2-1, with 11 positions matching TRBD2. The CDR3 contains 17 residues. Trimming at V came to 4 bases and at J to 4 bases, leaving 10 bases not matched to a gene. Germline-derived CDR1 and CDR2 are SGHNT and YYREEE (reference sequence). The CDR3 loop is CASSVPTSGDLYNEQFF. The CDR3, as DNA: TGTGCCAGCAGCGTCCCGACTAGCGGGGACCTTTACAATGAGCAGTTCTTC.

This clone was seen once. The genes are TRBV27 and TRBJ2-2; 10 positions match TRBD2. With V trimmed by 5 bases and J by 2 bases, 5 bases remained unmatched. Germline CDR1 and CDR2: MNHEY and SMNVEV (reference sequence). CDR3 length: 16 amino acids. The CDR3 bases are TGTGCCAGCAGTATGGGACTAGCGCTTAACACCGGGGAGCTGTTTTTT. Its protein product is CASSMGLALNTGELFF.

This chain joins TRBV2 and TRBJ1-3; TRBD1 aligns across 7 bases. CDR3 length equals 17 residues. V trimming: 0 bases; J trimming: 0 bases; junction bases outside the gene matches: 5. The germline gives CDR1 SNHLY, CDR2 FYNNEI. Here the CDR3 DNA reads TGTGCCAGCAGTGAAGCCCGGGACAGATACTCTGGAAACACCATATATTTT. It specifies CASSEARDRYSGNTIYF.

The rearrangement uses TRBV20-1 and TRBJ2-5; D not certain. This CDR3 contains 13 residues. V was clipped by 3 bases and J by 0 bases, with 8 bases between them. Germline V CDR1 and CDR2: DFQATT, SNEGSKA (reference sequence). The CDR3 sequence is CSASNRDQETQYF. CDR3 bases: TGCAGTGCTAGTAACCGGGACCAAGAGACCCAGTACTTC.

In nucleotides, the CDR3 is TGCGCCAGCAGCTTGGAAGGGGGAGACACTGAAGCTTTCTTT. This codes for CASSLEGGDTEAFF. The chain has TRBV5-1 and TRBJ1-1; maybe TRBD1 (6 bases). The CDR3 totals 14 residues. Trimming took 0 bases from V and 3 from J, leaving 9 bases between them. Germline V gene sequence: CDR1 SGHRS, CDR2 YFSETQ.

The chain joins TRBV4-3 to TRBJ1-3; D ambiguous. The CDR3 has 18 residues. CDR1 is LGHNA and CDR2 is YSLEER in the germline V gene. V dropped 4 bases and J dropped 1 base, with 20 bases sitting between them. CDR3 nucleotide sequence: TGCGCCAGCAGCCCCGGCACAATGGGGAGAGGTTCTGGAAACACCATATATTTT. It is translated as CASSPGTMGRGSGNTIYF.

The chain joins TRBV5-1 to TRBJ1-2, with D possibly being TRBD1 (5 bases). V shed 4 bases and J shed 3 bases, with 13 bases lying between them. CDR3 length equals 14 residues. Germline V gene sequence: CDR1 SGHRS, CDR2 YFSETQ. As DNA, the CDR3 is TGCGCCAGCAGCCCCCAGGGTCGGGACTATGGCTACACCTTC. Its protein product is CASSPQGRDYGYTF. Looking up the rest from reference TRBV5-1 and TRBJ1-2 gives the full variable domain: KAGVTQTPRYLIKTRGQQVTLSCSPISGHRSVSWYQQTPGQGLQFLFEYFSETQRNKGNFPGRFSGRQFSNSRSEMNVSTLELGDSALYLCASSPQGRDYGYTFGSGTRLTVV.

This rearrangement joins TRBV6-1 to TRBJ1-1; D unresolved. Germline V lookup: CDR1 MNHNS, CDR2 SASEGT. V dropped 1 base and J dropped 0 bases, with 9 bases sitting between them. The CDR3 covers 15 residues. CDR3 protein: CASSEGPGLNTEAFF. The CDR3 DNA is TGTGCCAGCAGTGAAGGTCCGGGATTGAACACTGAAGCTTTCTTT.

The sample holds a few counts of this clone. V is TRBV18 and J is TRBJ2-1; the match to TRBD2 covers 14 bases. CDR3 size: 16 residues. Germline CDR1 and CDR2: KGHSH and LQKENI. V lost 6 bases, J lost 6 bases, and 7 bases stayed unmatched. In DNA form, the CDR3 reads TGTGCCAGCTCCGGGACTAGCGGGGGAGGATCCAATGAGCAGTTCTTC. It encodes CASSGTSGGGSNEQFF.

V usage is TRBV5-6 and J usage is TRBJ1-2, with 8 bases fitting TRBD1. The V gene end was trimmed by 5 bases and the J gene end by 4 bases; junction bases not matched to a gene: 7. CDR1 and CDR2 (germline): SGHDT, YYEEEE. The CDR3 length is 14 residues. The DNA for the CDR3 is TGTGCCAGCAGACACGGACAGGGTGGCTATGGCTACACCTTC. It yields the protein CASRHGQGGYGYTF.

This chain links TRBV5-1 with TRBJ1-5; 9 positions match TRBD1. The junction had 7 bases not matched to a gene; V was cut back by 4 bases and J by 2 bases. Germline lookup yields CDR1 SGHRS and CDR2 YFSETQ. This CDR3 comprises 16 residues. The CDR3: CASSQGDREGNQPQHF. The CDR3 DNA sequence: TGCGCCAGCAGCCAGGGGGACAGGGAAGGCAATCAGCCCCAGCATTTT.

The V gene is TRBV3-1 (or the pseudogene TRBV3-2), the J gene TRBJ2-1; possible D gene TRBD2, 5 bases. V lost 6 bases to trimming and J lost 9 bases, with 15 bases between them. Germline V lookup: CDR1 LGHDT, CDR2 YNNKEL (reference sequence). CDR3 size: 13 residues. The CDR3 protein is CASSRDLAGEQFF. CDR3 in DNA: TGTGCCAGCAGTAGAGACCTAGCCGGTGAGCAGTTCTTC.

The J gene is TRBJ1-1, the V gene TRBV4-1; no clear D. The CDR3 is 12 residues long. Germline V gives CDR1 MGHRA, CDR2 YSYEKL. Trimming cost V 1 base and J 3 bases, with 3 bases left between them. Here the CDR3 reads CASSQGDTEAFF. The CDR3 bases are TGCGCCAGCAGCCAAGGAGACACTGAAGCTTTCTTT.

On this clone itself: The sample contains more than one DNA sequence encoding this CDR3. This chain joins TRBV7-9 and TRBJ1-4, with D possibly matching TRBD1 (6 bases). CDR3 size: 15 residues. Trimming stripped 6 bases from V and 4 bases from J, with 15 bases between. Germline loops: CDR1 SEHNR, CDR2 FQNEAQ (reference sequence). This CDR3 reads CASSPPGRGNEKLFF. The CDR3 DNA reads TGTGCCAGCAGTCCACCGGGCAGGGGTAATGAAAAACTGTTTTTT.

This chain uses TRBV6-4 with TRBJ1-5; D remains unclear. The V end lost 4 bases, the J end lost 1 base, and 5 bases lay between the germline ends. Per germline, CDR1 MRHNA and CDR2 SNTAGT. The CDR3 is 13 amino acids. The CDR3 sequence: CASSGGSNQPQHF. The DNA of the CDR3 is TGTGCCAGCAGTGGAGGGAGCAATCAGCCCCAGCATTTT.

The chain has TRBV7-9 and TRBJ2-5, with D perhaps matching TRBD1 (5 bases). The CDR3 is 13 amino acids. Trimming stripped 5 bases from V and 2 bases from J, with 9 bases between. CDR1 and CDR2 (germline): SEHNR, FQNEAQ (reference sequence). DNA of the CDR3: TGTGCCAGCAGCGCGACAGTTCAAGAGACCCAGTACTTC. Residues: CASSATVQETQYF.

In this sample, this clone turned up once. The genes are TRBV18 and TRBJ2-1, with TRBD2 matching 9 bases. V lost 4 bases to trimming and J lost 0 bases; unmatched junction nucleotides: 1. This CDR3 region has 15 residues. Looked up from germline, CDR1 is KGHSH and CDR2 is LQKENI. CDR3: CASSRGRASYNEQFF. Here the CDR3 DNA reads TGTGCCAGCTCACGCGGGAGGGCCTCCTACAATGAGCAGTTCTTC.

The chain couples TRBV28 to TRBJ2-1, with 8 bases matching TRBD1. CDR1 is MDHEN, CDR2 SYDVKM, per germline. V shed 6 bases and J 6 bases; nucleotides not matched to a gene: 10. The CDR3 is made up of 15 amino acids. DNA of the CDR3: TGTGCCAGCAGACCCGGGGGACAGGCGGGCAATGAGCAGTTCTTC. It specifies CASRPGGQAGNEQFF.

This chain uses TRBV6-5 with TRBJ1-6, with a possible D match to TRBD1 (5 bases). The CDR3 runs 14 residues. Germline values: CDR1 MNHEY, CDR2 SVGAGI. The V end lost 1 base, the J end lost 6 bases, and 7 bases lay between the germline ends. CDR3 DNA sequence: TGTGCCAGCAGTTACTTACAGGTTAATTCACCCCTCCACTTT. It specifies CASSYLQVNSPLHF.

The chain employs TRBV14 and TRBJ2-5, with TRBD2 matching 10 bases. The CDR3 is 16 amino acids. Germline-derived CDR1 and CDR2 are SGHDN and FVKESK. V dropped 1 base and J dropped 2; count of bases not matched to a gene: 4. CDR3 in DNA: TGTGCCAGCAGCCAAGTCAGGACTAGCGGTCAAGAGACCCAGTACTTC. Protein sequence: CASSQVRTSGQETQYF.

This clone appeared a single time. The CDR3 reads CASTEFGQVNQPQHF. DNA of the CDR3: TGTGCCAGTACCGAATTTGGCCAGGTCAATCAGCCCCAGCATTTT. The chain uses TRBV19 and TRBJ1-5; D is ambiguous. Per germline, CDR1 LNHDA and CDR2 SQIVND (reference sequence). Trimming pared 7 bases from V and 3 bases from J, leaving 16 bases between. CDR3 length: 15 residues.

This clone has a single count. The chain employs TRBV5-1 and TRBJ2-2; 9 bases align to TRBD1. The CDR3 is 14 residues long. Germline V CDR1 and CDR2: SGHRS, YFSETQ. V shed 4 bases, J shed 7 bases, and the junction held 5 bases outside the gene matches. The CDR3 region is CASSRGQGDGELFF. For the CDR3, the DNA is TGCGCCAGCAGCAGGGGACAGGGAGACGGGGAGCTGTTTTTT.

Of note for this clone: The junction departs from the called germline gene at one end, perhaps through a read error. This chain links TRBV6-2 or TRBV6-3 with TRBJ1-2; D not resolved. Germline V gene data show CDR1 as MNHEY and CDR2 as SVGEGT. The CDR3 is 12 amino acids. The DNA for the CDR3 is TGTGCCAGCAGTCCGGCCCCCCGAGGCCCTGACTTC. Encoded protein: CASSPAPRGPDF.

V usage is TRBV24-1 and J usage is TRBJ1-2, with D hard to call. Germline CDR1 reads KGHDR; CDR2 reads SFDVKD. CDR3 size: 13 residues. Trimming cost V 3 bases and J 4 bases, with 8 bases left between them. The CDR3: CATSDLPFYGYTF. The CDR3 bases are TGTGCCACCAGTGATCTCCCTTTCTATGGCTACACCTTC.

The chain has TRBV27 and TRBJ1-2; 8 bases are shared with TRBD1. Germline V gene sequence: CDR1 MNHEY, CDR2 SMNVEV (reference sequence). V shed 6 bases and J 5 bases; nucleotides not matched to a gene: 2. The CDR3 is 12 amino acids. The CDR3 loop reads CASSDRGYGYTF. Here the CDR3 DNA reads TGTGCCAGCAGCGACAGGGGTTATGGCTACACCTTC.